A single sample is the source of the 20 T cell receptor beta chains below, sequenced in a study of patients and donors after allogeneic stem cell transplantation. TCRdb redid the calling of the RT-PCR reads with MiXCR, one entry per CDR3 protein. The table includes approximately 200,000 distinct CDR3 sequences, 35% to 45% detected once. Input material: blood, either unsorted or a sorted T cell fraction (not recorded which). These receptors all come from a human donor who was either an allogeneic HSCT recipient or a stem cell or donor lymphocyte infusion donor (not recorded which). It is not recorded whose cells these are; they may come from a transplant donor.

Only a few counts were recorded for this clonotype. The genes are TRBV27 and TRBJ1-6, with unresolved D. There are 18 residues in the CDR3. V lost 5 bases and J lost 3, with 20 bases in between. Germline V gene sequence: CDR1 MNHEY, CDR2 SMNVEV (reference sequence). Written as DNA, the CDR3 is TGTGCCAGCAGTACCGGGCACCCGGCCCGACACTATAATTCACCCCTCCACTTT. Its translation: CASSTGHPARHYNSPLHF.

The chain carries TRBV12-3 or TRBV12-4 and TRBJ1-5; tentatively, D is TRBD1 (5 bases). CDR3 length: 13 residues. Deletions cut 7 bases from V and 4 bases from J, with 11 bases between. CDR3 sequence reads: CASTDSPNQPQHF. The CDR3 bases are TGTGCCAGCACCGACAGTCCGAATCAGCCCCAGCATTTT.

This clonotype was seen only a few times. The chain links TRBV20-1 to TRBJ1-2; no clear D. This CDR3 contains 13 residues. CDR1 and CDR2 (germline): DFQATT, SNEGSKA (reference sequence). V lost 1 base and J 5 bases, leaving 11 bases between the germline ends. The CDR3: CSARGPGRYGYTF. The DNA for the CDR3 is TGCAGTGCTAGAGGTCCGGGCAGATATGGCTACACCTTC.

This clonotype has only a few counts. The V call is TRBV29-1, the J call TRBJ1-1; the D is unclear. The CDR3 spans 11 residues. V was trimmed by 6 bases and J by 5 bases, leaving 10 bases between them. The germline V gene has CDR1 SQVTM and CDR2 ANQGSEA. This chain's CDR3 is CSVGRATEAFF. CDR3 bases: TGCAGCGTCGGACGGGCGACTGAAGCTTTCTTT.

The CDR3 DNA follows: TGTGCCATCAACGCCCAGCCCAACTATGGCTACACCTTC. Translated, it gives CAINAQPNYGYTF. This chain uses TRBV10-3 with TRBJ1-2, with no clear D. Germline CDR1 reads ENHRY; CDR2 reads SYGVKD. The CDR3 is made up of 13 amino acids. V lost 7 bases and J 2 bases, leaving 11 bases between the germline ends.

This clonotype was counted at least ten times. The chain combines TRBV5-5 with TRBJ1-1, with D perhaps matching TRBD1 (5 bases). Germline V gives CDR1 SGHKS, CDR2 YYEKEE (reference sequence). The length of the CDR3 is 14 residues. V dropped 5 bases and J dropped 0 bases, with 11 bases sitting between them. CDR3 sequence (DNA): TGTGCCAGCAGTCCGGGGCGGATGAACACTGAAGCTTTCTTT. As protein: CASSPGRMNTEAFF.

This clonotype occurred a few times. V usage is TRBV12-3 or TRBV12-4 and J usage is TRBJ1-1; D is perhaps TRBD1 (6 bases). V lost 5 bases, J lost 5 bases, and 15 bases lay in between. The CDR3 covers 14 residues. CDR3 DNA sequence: TGTGCCAGCAGTGTACAGGGTTTCGGGACTGAAGCTTTCTTT. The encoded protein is CASSVQGFGTEAFF.

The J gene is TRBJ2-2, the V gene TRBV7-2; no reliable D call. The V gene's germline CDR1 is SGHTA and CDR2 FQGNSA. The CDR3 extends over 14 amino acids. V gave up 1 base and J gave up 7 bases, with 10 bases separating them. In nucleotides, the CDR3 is TGTGCCAGCAGCTTAGTGGGGATAAGCGGGGAGCTGTTTTTT. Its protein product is CASSLVGISGELFF.

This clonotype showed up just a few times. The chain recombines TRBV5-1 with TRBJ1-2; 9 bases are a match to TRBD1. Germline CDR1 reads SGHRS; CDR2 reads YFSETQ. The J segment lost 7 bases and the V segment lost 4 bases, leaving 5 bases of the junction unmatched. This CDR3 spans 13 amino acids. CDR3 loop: CASSVIQGAGYTF. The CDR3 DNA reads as TGCGCCAGCAGCGTGATACAGGGGGCTGGCTACACCTTC.

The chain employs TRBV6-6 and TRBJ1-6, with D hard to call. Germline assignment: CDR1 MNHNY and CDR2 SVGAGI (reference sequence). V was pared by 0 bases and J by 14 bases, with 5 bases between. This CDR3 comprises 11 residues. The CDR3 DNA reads TGTGCCAGCAGTTACTCGAGAGCCCTCCACTTT. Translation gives CASSYSRALHF.

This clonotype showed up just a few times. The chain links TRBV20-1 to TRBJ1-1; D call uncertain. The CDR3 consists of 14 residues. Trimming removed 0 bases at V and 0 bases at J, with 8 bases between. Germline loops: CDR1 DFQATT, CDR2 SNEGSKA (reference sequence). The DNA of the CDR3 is TGCAGTGCTAGAGATGCGGGAATGAACACTGAAGCTTTCTTT. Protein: CSARDAGMNTEAFF.

In DNA form, the CDR3 reads TGTGCCAGCAGTTACCCGGGTTCCCGGCTCAATTCACCCCTCCACTTT. Its protein product is CASSYPGSRLNSPLHF. The chain employs TRBV6-6 and TRBJ1-6; D gene unclear. Trimming removed 2 bases from V and 7 bases from J, with 15 bases in between. Germline-derived CDR1 and CDR2 are MNHNY and SVGAGI (reference sequence). The CDR3 has 16 amino acids.

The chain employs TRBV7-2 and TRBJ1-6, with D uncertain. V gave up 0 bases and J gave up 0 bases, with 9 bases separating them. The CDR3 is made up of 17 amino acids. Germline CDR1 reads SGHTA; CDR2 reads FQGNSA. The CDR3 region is CASSLAHVFSYNSPLHF. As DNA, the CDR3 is TGTGCCAGCAGCTTAGCGCATGTTTTCTCCTATAATTCACCCCTCCACTTT.

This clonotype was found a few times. This chain's CDR3 is CASSLLQETQYF. The CDR3 DNA follows: TGCGCCAGCAGCTTGCTTCAAGAGACCCAGTACTTC. The chain combines TRBV5-1 with TRBJ2-5, with D unresolved. This CDR3 spans 12 amino acids. CDR1 is SGHRS, CDR2 YFSETQ, per germline. The V end was cut by 1 base, the J end by 2 bases, with 3 bases between.

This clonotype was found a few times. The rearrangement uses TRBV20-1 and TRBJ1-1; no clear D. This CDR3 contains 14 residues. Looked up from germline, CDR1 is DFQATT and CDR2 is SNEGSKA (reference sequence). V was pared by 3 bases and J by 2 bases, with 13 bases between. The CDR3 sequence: CSARRRKANTEAFF. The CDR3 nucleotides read TGCAGTGCTAGGCGGAGAAAAGCTAACACTGAAGCTTTCTTT.

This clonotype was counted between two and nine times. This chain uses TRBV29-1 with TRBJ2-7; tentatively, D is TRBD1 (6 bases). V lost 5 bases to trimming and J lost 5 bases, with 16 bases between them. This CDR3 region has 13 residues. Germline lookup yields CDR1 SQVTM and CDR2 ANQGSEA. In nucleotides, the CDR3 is TGCAGCGTTCCACAGGGTTCGTCGCACGAGCAGTACTTC. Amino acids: CSVPQGSSHEQYF.

CDR3 coding DNA: TGCGCCAGCAGCCGGGACGGAAATAGCAATCAGCCCCAGCATTTT. This translates into CASSRDGNSNQPQHF. The chain is built from TRBV5-1 and TRBJ1-5, with a tentative D call TRBD1 (5 bases). CDR1 is SGHRS, CDR2 YFSETQ, per germline. V lost 4 bases and J lost 0, with 11 bases in between. The CDR3 spans 15 residues. Full variable domain (outside the CDR3, taken from reference TRBV5-1 and TRBJ1-5): KAGVTQTPRYLIKTRGQQVTLSCSPISGHRSVSWYQQTPGQGLQFLFEYFSETQRNKGNFPGRFSGRQFSNSRSEMNVSTLELGDSALYLCASSRDGNSNQPQHFGDGTRLSIL.

The CDR3 spells CASSFDRGETQYF. In DNA, the CDR3 is TGTGCCAGCAGCTTTGACCGGGGGGAGACCCAGTACTTC. The chain is built from TRBV5-6 and TRBJ2-5; a weak D match, TRBD2 (6 bases). Germline V gene lookup returns CDR1 SGHDT and CDR2 YYEEEE. Trimming removed 2 bases at V and 5 bases at J, with 10 bases between. This CDR3 is 13 amino acids long.

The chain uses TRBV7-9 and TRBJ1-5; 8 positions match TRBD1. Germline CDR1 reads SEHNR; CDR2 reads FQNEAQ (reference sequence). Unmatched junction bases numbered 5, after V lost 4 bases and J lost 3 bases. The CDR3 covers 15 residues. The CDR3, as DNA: TGTGCCAGCAGCTACGGGACAGGACCCAATCAGCCCCAGCATTTT. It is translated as CASSYGTGPNQPQHF.

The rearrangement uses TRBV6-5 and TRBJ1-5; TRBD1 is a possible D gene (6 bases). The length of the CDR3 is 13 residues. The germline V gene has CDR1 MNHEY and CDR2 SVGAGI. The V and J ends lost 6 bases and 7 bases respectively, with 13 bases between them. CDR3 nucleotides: TGTGCCAGCAGCTACAGGGAGCAACAGCCCCAGCATTTT. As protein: CASSYREQQPQHF.